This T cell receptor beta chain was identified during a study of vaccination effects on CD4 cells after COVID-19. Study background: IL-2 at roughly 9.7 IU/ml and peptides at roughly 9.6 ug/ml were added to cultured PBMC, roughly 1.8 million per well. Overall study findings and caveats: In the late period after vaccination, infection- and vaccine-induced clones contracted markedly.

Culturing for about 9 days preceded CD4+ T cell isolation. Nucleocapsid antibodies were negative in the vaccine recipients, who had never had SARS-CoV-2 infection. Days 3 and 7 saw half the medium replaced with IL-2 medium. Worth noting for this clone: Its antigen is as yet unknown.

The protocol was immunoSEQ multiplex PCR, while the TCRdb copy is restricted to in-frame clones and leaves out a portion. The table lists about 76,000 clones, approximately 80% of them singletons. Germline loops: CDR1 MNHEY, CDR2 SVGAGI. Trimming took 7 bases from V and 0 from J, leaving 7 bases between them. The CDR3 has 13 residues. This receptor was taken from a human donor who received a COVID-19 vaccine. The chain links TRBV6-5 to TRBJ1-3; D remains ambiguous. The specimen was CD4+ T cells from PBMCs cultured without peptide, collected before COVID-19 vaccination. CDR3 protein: CASKASSGNTIYF. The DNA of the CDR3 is TGTGCCAGCAAGGCGAGCTCTGGAAACACCATATATTTT.